Each of the 25 T cell receptor beta chains below was sequenced from the same sample in a study of molecular identifiers for immune sequencing clone quantification. TCRdb re-analysed the PCR reads in MiXCR, keeping a single row per CDR3 protein. The sample carries about 320,000 distinct CDR3 sequences, roughly 23% recorded once. Sequencing was performed on naive CD8+ T cells from blood, with Jurkat cell RNA spiked in. Subset: FACS-sorted CD8+CD4-CCR7+CD45RA+ naive T cells. Source of these receptors: a human donor in good health. Some libraries in this study had Jurkat cell RNA spiked in.

The table lists this clonotype with many counts. V usage is TRBV4-3 and J usage is TRBJ2-7, with D hard to call. V was cut by 0 bases and J by 4 bases, with 13 bases left in between. This CDR3 has 15 amino acids. Germline assignment: CDR1 LGHNA and CDR2 YSLEER. Here the CDR3 DNA reads TGCGCCAGCAGCCAAGAGGCAAAGGTCGGGTACGAGCAGTACTTC. Amino acid sequence: CASSQEAKVGYEQYF.

This clonotype showed up just a few times. The chain uses TRBV5-6 and TRBJ2-4; maybe TRBD2 (5 bases). V shed 2 bases and J shed 2 bases, with 8 bases lying between them. The germline V gene encodes CDR1 SGHDT and CDR2 YYEEEE. The length of the CDR3 is 14 residues. The CDR3 DNA reads TGTGCCAGCAGCTTTGGCGGGTCCAAAAACATTCAGTACTTC. This sequence encodes CASSFGGSKNIQYF.

This clonotype was seen ten or more times. CDR3 sequence: CATAVRGSYEQYF. The CDR3 nucleotides are TGTGCCACCGCGGTCCGGGGATCCTACGAGCAGTACTTC. The V gene is TRBV27, the J gene TRBJ2-7, with D tentatively TRBD2 (5 bases). The CDR3 totals 13 residues. V dropped 10 bases and J dropped 1 base, with 14 bases sitting between them. The germline CDR1 and CDR2 sequences are MNHEY and SMNVEV (reference sequence).

This clonotype has a count of ten or more. The CDR3 DNA follows: TGTGCCAGCGAAGGGACTAACACTGAAGCTTTCTTT. Its translation is CASEGTNTEAFF. V and J are TRBV12-3 or TRBV12-4 and TRBJ1-1, with a tentative D call TRBD1 (5 bases). V was pared by 8 bases and J by 2 bases, with 9 bases between. CDR3 size: 12 residues.

This clonotype has just a few counts. This chain joins TRBV10-3 and TRBJ2-5; D unclear. V lost 0 bases to trimming and J lost 3 bases, with 14 bases between them. The germline gives CDR1 ENHRY, CDR2 SYGVKD. The CDR3 contains 16 residues. The CDR3 nucleotides read TGTGCCATCAGTGAGTCTCAAGGTTACTCGAAAGAGACCCAGTACTTC. This translates into CAISESQGYSKETQYF.

This clonotype was seen only a few times. This chain links TRBV9 with TRBJ2-3, with 7 positions matching TRBD2. The junction had 6 bases not matched to a gene; V was cut back by 0 bases and J by 2 bases. Germline loops: CDR1 SGDLS, CDR2 YYNGEE. This CDR3 is 16 amino acids long. The CDR3 nucleotides are TGTGCCAGCAGCGTAGATACGCTAGCGGTCACAGATACGCAGTATTTT. It encodes CASSVDTLAVTDTQYF.

In its sample, this clonotype was seen a few times. The rearrangement links TRBV11-2 to TRBJ2-5, with D tentatively TRBD2 (6 bases). The CDR3 runs to 14 residues. Trimming removed 5 bases at V and 2 bases at J, with 12 bases between. Germline lookup yields CDR1 SGHAT and CDR2 FQNNGV. Written as DNA, the CDR3 is TGTGCCAGCAGCCGCCATCTAGCGCAAGAGACCCAGTACTTC. Its translation: CASSRHLAQETQYF.

This clonotype was recorded at least ten times. The chain couples TRBV29-1 to TRBJ2-1; possible D gene TRBD2, 6 bases. Per germline, CDR1 SQVTM and CDR2 ANQGSEA. V lost 2 bases and J lost 9, with 14 bases in between. CDR3 length equals 13 residues. The CDR3 region is CSVEIAVEGEQFF. The CDR3 region has the DNA TGCAGCGTTGAAATAGCGGTGGAAGGTGAGCAGTTCTTC.

The CDR3 bases are TGTGCCAGCAGCTACGAGAGGGACAGGGCAATATGGGGCAATCAGCCCCAGCATTTT. It specifies CASSYERDRAIWGNQPQHF. The chain joins TRBV6-2 or TRBV6-3 to TRBJ1-5; 9 nucleotides agree with TRBD1. Looked up from germline, CDR1 is MNHEY and CDR2 is SVGEGT. The J segment lost 2 bases and the V segment lost 6 bases, leaving 17 bases of the junction unmatched. The length of the CDR3 is 19 residues.

In regard to this clonotype: This may come from a read error, since a much larger clone is one base off. The final CDR3 position lacks the conserved phenylalanine or tryptophan, pointing to a likely read error. The chain has TRBV5-6 and TRBJ2-2; no clear D. V was pared by 2 bases and J by 7 bases, with 6 bases between. Germline CDR1 and CDR2: SGHDT and YYEEEE. There are 12 residues in the CDR3. The CDR3 loop reads CASSFSVGELFS. CDR3 DNA sequence: TGTGCCAGCAGCTTTAGTGTCGGGGAGCTGTTTTCT.

This clonotype was counted at least ten times. The chain has TRBV7-2 and TRBJ2-3; tentatively, D is TRBD1 (5 bases). Trimming took off 6 bases at V and 2 bases at J, with 9 bases between the two ends. The CDR3 length is 13 residues. The germline V gene encodes CDR1 SGHTA and CDR2 FQGNSA. In nucleotides, the CDR3 is TGTGCCAGCAGTGTAGGGGACACAGATACGCAGTATTTT. It is translated as CASSVGDTDTQYF.

This clonotype was detected many times. The rearrangement links TRBV7-9 to TRBJ1-1, with 8 bases fitting TRBD1. In germline, CDR1 is SEHNR, CDR2 FQNEAQ (reference sequence). The V segment lost 11 bases and the J segment 7 bases; nucleotides outside the gene matches: 9. The CDR3 has 12 residues. The CDR3 loop reads CALEDREGEAFF. The CDR3, as DNA: TGTGCCTTAGAGGACAGGGAGGGTGAAGCTTTCTTT.

Concerning this clonotype: Since a much larger clone is just one base distant, this may be a read error. V gene TRBV27 combines with J gene TRBJ2-1; D is perhaps TRBD2 (6 bases). The germline V and J ends were trimmed by 4 bases and 6 bases, with 10 bases remaining between them. The CDR3 extends over 13 amino acids. Per the germline V gene, CDR1 is MNHEY and CDR2 is SMNVEV (reference sequence). The CDR3 DNA is TGTGCCAGCAGTTCGGAGGGGTGCAATGAGCAGTTCTTC. This translates into CASSSEGCNEQFF.

Remarks on this clonotype: Since a much larger clone is just one base distant, this may be a read error. The V and J genes are TRBV4-2 and TRBJ2-7; 9 bases align to TRBD2. There are 14 residues in the CDR3. CDR1 is LGHNA, CDR2 YNFKEQ, per germline. The CDR3 is CACSQEIAGDEQYF. In DNA form, the CDR3 reads TGTGCCTGCAGCCAAGAAATAGCGGGGGACGAGCAGTACTTC.

Remarks on this clonotype: One end of the junction does not line up with germline, which may come from a read error. This chain uses TRBV6-5 with TRBJ2-7; 8 nucleotides align to TRBD2. Germline values: CDR1 MNHEY, CDR2 SVGAGI. This CDR3 region has 13 residues. DNA for the CDR3: TGTGCCGGCAGTTACGGGGGGGCCTACGAGCAGTACTTC. It yields the protein CAGSYGGAYEQYF.

This clonotype showed up many times. As DNA, the CDR3 is TGTGCCAGCAGTTACTATCCGGACGGCACTGAAGCTTTCTTT. This translates into CASSYYPDGTEAFF. The V call is TRBV6-2 or TRBV6-3, the J call TRBJ1-1; the D is unclear. This CDR3 has 14 amino acids. Germline V gene lookup returns CDR1 MNHEY and CDR2 SVGEGT. The V end lost 1 base, the J end lost 4 bases, and 10 bases lay between the germline ends.

In this sample, this clonotype turned up many times. The chain combines TRBV4-1 with TRBJ2-7; 10 nucleotides align to TRBD1. CDR1 and CDR2 (germline): MGHRA, YSYEKL. This CDR3 spans 17 amino acids. The V and J ends lost 3 bases and 3 bases, in that order; junction bases with no gene match: 11. The CDR3 sequence is CASSHPKWDRGDYEQYF. The DNA for the CDR3 is TGCGCCAGCAGCCACCCAAAGTGGGACAGGGGAGACTACGAGCAGTACTTC.

This clonotype was detected ten times or more. The chain uses TRBV7-9 and TRBJ2-3; 7 bases line up with TRBD1. The CDR3 is 15 residues long. CDR1 and CDR2 (germline): SEHNR, FQNEAQ (reference sequence). Losses at the gene ends were 1 base for V and 3 bases for J; bases not matched to a gene: 4. CDR3 bases: TGTGCCAGCAGCTTAGGCACAGGGGTGACAGATACGCAGTATTTT. This sequence encodes CASSLGTGVTDTQYF.

In this sample, this clonotype turned up once. The junction shows a germline mismatch at one end, possibly a read error. V and J are TRBV10-3 and TRBJ2-3, with D perhaps matching TRBD1 or TRBD2 (5 bases each). This CDR3 has 14 amino acids. The germline V gene has CDR1 ENHRY and CDR2 SYGVKD. CDR3 sequence (DNA): TGTGCCATCAGTAAGTCGGCAGAGGGGGATACGCAGTATTTT. It yields the protein CAISKSAEGDTQYF.

With respect to this clonotype: A clone one base away is much larger, so this may be a read error. The DNA for the CDR3 is TGTGCCAGCCGCCAAGTACAGCTCTATGGCTACACCTTC. Its translation is CASRQVQLYGYTF. The chain links TRBV14 to TRBJ1-2; D not certain. The CDR3 extends over 13 amino acids. Germline CDR1 is SGHDN and CDR2 is FVKESK.

This clonotype has ten or more counts. V usage is TRBV21-1 and J usage is TRBJ1-1; the tabulated D call, TRBD1, remains unverified against the DNA. TRBV21-1 is tagged as a pseudogene. CDR3 length: 13 amino acids. CDR3 sequence (DNA): TGTGCCAGCACCTCCTCCGGGGTTACTGAAGCTTTCTTT. Its protein is CASTSSGVTEAFF.

This clonotype came up many times. The chain is built from TRBV28 and TRBJ2-6; D is undetermined. CDR1 is MDHEN and CDR2 is SYDVKM in the germline V gene. V lost 5 bases to trimming and J lost 4 bases, with 15 bases between them. This CDR3 is 16 amino acids long. In nucleotides, the CDR3 is TGTGCCAGCAGTCGACCAGACCTGGCCGGGGCCAACGTCCTGACTTTC. Translated: CASSRPDLAGANVLTF.

This clonotype was counted many times. V is TRBV9 and J is TRBJ2-3; 8 bases align to TRBD2. V was clipped by 2 bases and J by 4 bases; unmatched bases: 9. CDR1 SGDLS and CDR2 YYNGEE come from the germline V gene. The CDR3 consists of 16 residues. This CDR3 reads CASSVTSALLADTQYF. For the CDR3, the DNA is TGTGCCAGCAGCGTGACTAGCGCCCTGCTTGCAGATACGCAGTATTTT.

This clonotype was counted at least ten times. The CDR3 loop is CASSLVGRQQETQYF. The CDR3 region has the DNA TGTGCCAGCAGTTTAGTGGGGAGACAGCAAGAGACCCAGTACTTC. This chain links TRBV12-3 or TRBV12-4 with TRBJ2-5; D is possibly TRBD1 or TRBD2 (5 bases each). CDR3 length equals 15 residues. V lost 1 base and J 2 bases, leaving 11 bases between the germline ends.

This clonotype was recorded at least ten times. The gene calls are TRBV29-1 and TRBJ2-6; tentative D call: TRBD2 (6 bases). Between the trimmed V and J ends, which lost 1 base and 2 bases, there was a span of 9 bases. Germline CDR1 is SQVTM and CDR2 is ANQGSEA. The CDR3 covers 15 residues. The CDR3 DNA reads TGCAGCGTTGAAGTCGGGGGACCTGGGGCCAACGTCCTGACTTTC. Translated: CSVEVGGPGANVLTF.